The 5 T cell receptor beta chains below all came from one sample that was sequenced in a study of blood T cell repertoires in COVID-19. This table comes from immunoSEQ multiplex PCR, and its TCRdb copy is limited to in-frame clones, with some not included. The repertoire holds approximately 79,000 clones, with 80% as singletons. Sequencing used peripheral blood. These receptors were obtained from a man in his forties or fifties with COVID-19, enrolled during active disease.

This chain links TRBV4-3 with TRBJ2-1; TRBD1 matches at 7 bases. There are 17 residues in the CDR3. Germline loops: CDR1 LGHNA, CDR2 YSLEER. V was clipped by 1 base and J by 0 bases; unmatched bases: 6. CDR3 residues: CASSQGAGGSSYNEQFF. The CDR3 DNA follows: TGCGCCAGCAGCCAAGGGGCAGGGGGTAGCTCCTACAATGAGCAGTTCTTC.

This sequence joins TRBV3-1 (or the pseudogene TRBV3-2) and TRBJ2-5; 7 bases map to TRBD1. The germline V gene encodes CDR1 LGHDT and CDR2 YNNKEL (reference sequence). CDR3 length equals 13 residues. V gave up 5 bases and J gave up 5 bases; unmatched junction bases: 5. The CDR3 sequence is CASSLGGWETQYF. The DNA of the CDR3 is TGTGCCAGCAGCTTAGGGGGCTGGGAGACCCAGTACTTC.

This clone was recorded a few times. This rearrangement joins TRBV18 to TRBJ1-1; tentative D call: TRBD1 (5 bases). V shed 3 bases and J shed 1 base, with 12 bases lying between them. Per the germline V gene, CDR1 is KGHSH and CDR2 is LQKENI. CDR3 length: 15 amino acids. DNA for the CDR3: TGTGCCAGCTCACCGGCGGGGACTCAGAACACTGAAGCTTTCTTT. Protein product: CASSPAGTQNTEAFF.

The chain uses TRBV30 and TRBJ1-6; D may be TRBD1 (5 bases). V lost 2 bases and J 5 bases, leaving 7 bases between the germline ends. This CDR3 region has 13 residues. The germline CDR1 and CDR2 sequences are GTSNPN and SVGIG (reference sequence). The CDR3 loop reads CAWSLRDNSPLHF. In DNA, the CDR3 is TGTGCCTGGAGTCTCAGGGATAATTCACCCCTCCACTTT.

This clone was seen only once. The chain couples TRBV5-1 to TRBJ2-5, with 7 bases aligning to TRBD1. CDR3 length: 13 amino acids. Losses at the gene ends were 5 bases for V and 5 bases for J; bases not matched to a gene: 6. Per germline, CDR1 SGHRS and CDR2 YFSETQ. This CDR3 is CASRGTARETQYF. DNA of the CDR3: TGCGCCAGCAGGGGGACAGCTAGGGAGACCCAGTACTTC. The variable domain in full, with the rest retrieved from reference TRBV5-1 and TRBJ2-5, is KAGVTQTPRYLIKTRGQQVTLSCSPISGHRSVSWYQQTPGQGLQFLFEYFSETQRNKGNFPGRFSGRQFSNSRSEMNVSTLELGDSALYLCASRGTARETQYFGPGTRLLVL.